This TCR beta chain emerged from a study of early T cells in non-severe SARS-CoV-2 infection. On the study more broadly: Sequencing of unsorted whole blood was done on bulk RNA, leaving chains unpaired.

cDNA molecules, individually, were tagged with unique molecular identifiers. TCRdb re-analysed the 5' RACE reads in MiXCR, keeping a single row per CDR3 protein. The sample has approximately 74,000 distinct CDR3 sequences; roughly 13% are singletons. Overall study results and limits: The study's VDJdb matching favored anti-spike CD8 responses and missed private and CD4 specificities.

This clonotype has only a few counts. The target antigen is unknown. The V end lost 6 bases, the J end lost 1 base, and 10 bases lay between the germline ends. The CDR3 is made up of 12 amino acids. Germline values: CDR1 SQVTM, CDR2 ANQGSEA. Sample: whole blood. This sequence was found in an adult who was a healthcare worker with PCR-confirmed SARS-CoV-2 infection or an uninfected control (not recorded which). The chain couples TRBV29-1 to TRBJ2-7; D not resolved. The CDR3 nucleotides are TGCAGCGTCGAACAAAGTTCCTACGAGCAGTACTTC. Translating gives CSVEQSSYEQYF.